What follows are 7 T cell receptor beta chains derived from one specimen sequenced in a study of shared clonotypes between healthy human individuals. TCRdb keeps only in-frame clones here, not all; method: immunoSEQ multiplex PCR. The repertoire holds more than 2,000,000 clones, with 85% to 95% as singletons. Source material: naive CD4+ T cells from PBMCs. Described subset: CD45RA+ positively selected. The receptors come from a man aged 18 to 29 in good health. Some clones in this sample may be carry-over from other donors' samples.

The V gene is TRBV7-2, the J gene TRBJ1-2; 10 positions match TRBD1. The germline V gene has CDR1 SGHTA and CDR2 FQGNSA. The CDR3 extends over 15 amino acids. Losses at the gene ends were 6 bases for V and 8 bases for J; bases not matched to a gene: 12. CDR3 coding DNA: TGTGCCAGCAGACCAGCCGGGACAGGGGTTGTGGGCTACACCTTC. It encodes CASRPAGTGVVGYTF.

The V call is TRBV9, the J call TRBJ2-1; 12 nucleotides align to TRBD2. CDR1 SGDLS and CDR2 YYNGEE come from the germline V gene. This CDR3 is built from 15 residues. J was trimmed by 7 bases and V by 3 bases; bases with no gene match: 5. Written as DNA, the CDR3 is TGTGCCAGCAGCGCGACTAGCGGGAGCTTTAATGAGCAGTTCTTC. Its protein product is CASSATSGSFNEQFF.

V usage is TRBV5-1 and J usage is TRBJ2-5; 8 bases match TRBD2. CDR3 length equals 16 residues. Germline V gives CDR1 SGHRS, CDR2 YFSETQ. Trimming took 4 bases from V and 2 from J; bases not matched to a gene: 10. CDR3 region: CASSLLSGSRQETQYF. CDR3 sequence (DNA): TGCGCCAGCAGCCTCCTAAGCGGGAGCCGTCAAGAGACCCAGTACTTC. Based on the CDR3 plus reference TRBV5-1 and TRBJ2-5, the full variable domain is KAGVTQTPRYLIKTRGQQVTLSCSPISGHRSVSWYQQTPGQGLQFLFEYFSETQRNKGNFPGRFSGRQFSNSRSEMNVSTLELGDSALYLCASSLLSGSRQETQYFGPGTRLLVL.

The chain joins TRBV11-3 to TRBJ2-7, with 10 nucleotides matching TRBD1. CDR1 is SGHNT and CDR2 is YENEEA in the germline V gene. This CDR3 is 14 amino acids long. Unmatched junction bases numbered 13, after V lost 9 bases and J lost 8 bases. The CDR3 nucleotides are TGTGCCAGACCCGGGACAGGGGCCCTTGTCAAGCAGTACTTC. This codes for CARPGTGALVKQYF.

The rearrangement joins TRBV28 to TRBJ2-7; 8 bases line up with TRBD2. Germline V lookup: CDR1 MDHEN, CDR2 SYDVKM. This CDR3 comprises 16 residues. V shed 5 bases, J shed 6 bases, and the junction held 15 bases outside the gene matches. Written as DNA, the CDR3 is TGTGCCAGCAGTGCCCGTGAGGCCGGGACTAGAGGCGAGCAGTACTTC. Its protein product is CASSAREAGTRGEQYF.

The V and J genes are TRBV7-9 and TRBJ2-1; TRBD2 matches at 9 bases. V dropped 3 bases and J dropped 1; count of bases not matched to a gene: 13. Germline V gives CDR1 SEHNR, CDR2 FQNEAQ (reference sequence). There are 19 residues in the CDR3. CDR3 loop: CASSFPYSGTSPSYNEQFF. The CDR3 nucleotides are TGTGCCAGCAGCTTTCCGTACTCCGGGACTAGCCCATCCTACAATGAGCAGTTCTTC.

The chain recombines TRBV7-2 with TRBJ2-7; 13 bases match TRBD2. The germline V gene has CDR1 SGHTA and CDR2 FQGNSA. Trimming cost V 5 bases and J 6 bases; bases outside gene matches: 10. The CDR3 runs to 16 residues. This CDR3 reads CASSPRGTSGTPEQYF. DNA for the CDR3: TGTGCCAGCAGCCCACGAGGGACTAGCGGGACACCCGAGCAGTACTTC.